The 5 T cell receptor beta chains below all came from one sample that was sequenced in a study of Tregs in tolerant kidney transplant recipients. Method: immunoSEQ multiplex PCR; TCRdb's copy keeps in-frame clones and lacks some. This table has roughly 120,000 clones, 85% to 95% appearing once. The sample consisted of CD4+ T cells from blood. These receptors all come from a human donor in good health.

This clone is a singleton in its sample. This chain joins TRBV11-3 and TRBJ1-1; D ambiguous. V was shortened by 1 base and J by 6 bases, with 9 bases between the two germline ends. The CDR3 is made up of 13 amino acids. The germline gives CDR1 SGHNT, CDR2 YENEEA. The CDR3 DNA sequence: TGTGCCAGCAGCTTAGGCCCGGAGGCTGAAGCTTTCTTT. This translates into CASSLGPEAEAFF.

The rearrangement links TRBV7-7 to TRBJ2-2; TRBD2 matches 14 bases. V lost 6 bases to trimming and J lost 4 bases; unmatched junction nucleotides: 10. Germline CDR1 SSHAT, CDR2 FNYEAQ (reference sequence). The CDR3 spans 18 residues. CDR3 DNA sequence: TGTGCCAGCAGACCTCCGGGACTAGCGGGAGTTGGCACCGGGGAGCTGTTTTTT. It is translated as CASRPPGLAGVGTGELFF.

The chain employs TRBV15 and TRBJ2-5, with a weak D call TRBD1 (5 bases). The CDR3 is 13 amino acids. V dropped 0 bases and J dropped 5 bases, with 7 bases sitting between them. Germline V gene sequence: CDR1 LNHNV, CDR2 YYDKDF (reference sequence). DNA of the CDR3: TGTGCCACCAGCAGAGATAAGGGGGAGACCCAGTACTTC. It encodes CATSRDKGETQYF.

This rearrangement joins TRBV10-3 to TRBJ1-2; no reliable D call. The CDR3 totals 13 residues. V lost 9 bases, J lost 0 bases, and 11 bases lay in between. Per germline, CDR1 ENHRY and CDR2 SYGVKD. As DNA, the CDR3 is TGTGCCATAGGTGACCCGCCTAACTATGGCTACACCTTC. Protein: CAIGDPPNYGYTF.

This clone was detected a few times. The chain recombines TRBV5-1 with TRBJ1-3; tentative D call: TRBD1 (5 bases). Germline values: CDR1 SGHRS, CDR2 YFSETQ. The CDR3 covers 16 residues. The germline V and J ends were trimmed by 0 bases and 4 bases, with 14 bases remaining between them. CDR3 sequence (DNA): TGCGCCAGCAGCTTGGCACCAGGGTCGCAAGGAAACACCATATATTTT. Amino acid sequence: CASSLAPGSQGNTIYF.